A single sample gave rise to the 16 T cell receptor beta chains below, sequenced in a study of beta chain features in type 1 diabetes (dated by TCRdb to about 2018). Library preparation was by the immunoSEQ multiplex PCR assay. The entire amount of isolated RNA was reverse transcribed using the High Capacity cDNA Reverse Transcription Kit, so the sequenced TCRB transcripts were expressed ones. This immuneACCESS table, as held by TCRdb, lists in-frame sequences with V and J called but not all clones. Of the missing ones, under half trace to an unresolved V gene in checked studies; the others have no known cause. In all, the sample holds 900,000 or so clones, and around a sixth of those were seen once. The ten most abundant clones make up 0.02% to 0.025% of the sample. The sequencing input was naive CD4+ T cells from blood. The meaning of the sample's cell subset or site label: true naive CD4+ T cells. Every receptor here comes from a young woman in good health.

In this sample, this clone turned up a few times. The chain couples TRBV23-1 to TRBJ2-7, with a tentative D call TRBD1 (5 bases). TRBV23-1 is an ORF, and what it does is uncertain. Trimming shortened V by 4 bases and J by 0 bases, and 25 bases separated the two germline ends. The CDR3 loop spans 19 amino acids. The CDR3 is CASSRPLRKQRGSSYEQYF. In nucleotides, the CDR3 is TGCGCCAGCAGTCGACCCCTCAGGAAGCAAAGGGGAAGCTCCTACGAGCAGTACTTC.

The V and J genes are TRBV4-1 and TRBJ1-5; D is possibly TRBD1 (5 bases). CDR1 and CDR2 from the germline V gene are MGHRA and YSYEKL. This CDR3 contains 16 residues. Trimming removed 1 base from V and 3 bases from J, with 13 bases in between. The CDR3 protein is CASSQGGVHVNQPQHF. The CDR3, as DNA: TGCGCCAGCAGCCAAGGGGGGGTACATGTCAATCAGCCCCAGCATTTT.

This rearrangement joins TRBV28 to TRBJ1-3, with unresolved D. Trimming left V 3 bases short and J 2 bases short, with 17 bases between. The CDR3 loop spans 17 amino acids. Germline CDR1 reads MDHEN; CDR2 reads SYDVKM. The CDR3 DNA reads TGTGCCAGCAGTTTCTCTCGCGGGAGAGGTACTGGAAACACCATATATTTT. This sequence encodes CASSFSRGRGTGNTIYF.

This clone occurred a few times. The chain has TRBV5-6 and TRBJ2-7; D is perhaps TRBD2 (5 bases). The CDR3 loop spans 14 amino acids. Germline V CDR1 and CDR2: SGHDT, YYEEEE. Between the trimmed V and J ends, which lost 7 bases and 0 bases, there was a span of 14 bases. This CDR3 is CASARSRDSYEQYF. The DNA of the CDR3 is TGTGCCAGCGCTAGGAGCCGGGACTCCTACGAGCAGTACTTC.

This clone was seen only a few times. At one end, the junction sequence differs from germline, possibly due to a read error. CDR3 loop: CASFTMEDYGYTF. Written as DNA, the CDR3 is TGTGCCAGCTTCACCATGGAGGACTATGGTTACACCTTC. The rearrangement uses TRBV18 and TRBJ1-2; D is ambiguous. The CDR3 totals 13 residues. Germline V gene data show CDR1 as KGHSH and CDR2 as LQKENI.

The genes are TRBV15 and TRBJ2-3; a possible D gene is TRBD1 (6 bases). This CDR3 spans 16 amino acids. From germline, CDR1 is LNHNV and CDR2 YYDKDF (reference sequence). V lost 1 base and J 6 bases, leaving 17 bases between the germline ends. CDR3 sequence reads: CATSRGSTGSSDTQYF. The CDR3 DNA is TGTGCCACCAGCAGAGGTTCGACAGGTAGTTCCGATACGCAGTATTTT.

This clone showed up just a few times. This CDR3 is CAIGVAGVRNEQFF. For the CDR3, the DNA is TGTGCCATCGGAGTAGCGGGAGTTCGCAATGAGCAGTTCTTC. This chain links TRBV10-3 with TRBJ2-1, with TRBD2 matching 9 bases. V lost 8 bases, J lost 6 bases, and 8 bases stayed unmatched. The CDR3 covers 14 residues. Germline lookup yields CDR1 ENHRY and CDR2 SYGVKD.

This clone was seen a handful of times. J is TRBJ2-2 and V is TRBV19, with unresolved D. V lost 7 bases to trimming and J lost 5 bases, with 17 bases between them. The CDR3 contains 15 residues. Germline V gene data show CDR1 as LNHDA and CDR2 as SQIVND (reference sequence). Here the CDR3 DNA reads TGTGCCAGTAATACGATTGGGCGAAGTACCGGGGAGCTGTTTTTT. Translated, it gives CASNTIGRSTGELFF.

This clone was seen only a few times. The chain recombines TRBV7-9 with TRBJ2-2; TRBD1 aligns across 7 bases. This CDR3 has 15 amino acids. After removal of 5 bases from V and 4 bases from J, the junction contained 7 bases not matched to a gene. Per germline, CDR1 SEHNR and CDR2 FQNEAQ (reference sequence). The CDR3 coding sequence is TGTGCCAGCAGCCCCGGACAGGCGGTCACCGGGGAGCTGTTTTTT. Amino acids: CASSPGQAVTGELFF.

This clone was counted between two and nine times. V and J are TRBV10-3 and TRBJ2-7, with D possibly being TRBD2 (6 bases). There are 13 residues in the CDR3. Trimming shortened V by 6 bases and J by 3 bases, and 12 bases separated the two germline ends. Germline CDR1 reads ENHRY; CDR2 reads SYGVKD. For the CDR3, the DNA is TGTGCCATCAGCCTCGGGGGAGGCTACGAGCAGTACTTC. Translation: CAISLGGGYEQYF.

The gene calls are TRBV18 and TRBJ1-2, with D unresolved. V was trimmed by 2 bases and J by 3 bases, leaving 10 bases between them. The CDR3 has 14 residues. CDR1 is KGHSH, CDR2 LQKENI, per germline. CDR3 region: CASSPLWGDYGYTF. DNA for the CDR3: TGTGCCAGCTCACCATTATGGGGAGACTATGGCTACACCTTC.

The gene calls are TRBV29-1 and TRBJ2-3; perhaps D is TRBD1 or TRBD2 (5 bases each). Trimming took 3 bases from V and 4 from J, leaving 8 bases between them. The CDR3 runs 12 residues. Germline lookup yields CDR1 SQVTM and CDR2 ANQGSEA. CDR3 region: CSVDRESDTQYF. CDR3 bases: TGCAGCGTTGACAGGGAGTCAGATACGCAGTATTTT.

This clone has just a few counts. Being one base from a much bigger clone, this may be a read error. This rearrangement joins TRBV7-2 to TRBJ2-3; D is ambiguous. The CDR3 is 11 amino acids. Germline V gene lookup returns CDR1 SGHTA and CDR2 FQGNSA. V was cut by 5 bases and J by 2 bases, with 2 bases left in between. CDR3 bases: TGTGCCAGCAGCAACACAGATACGCAGTATTTT. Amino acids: CASSNTDTQYF.

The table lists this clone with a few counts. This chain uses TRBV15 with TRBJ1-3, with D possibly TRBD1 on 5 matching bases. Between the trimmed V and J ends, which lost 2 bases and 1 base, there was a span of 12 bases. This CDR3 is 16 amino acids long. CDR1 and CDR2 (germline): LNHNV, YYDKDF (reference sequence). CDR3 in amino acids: CATSRRTGPSGNTIYF. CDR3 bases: TGTGCCACCAGCAGAAGAACGGGACCGTCTGGAAACACCATATATTTT.

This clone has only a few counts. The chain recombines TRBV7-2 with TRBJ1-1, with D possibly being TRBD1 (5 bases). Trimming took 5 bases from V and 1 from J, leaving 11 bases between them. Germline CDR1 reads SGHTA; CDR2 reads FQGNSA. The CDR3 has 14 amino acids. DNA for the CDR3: TGTGCCAGCAGCCACAGGCCACAGAACACTGAAGCTTTCTTT. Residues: CASSHRPQNTEAFF.

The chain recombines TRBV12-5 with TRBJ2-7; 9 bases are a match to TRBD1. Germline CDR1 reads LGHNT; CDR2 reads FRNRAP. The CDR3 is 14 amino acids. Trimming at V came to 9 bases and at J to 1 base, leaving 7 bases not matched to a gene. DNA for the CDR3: TGTGCTAGCCCACAGGGGGCCAAATCCTACGAGCAGTACTTC. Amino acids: CASPQGAKSYEQYF.